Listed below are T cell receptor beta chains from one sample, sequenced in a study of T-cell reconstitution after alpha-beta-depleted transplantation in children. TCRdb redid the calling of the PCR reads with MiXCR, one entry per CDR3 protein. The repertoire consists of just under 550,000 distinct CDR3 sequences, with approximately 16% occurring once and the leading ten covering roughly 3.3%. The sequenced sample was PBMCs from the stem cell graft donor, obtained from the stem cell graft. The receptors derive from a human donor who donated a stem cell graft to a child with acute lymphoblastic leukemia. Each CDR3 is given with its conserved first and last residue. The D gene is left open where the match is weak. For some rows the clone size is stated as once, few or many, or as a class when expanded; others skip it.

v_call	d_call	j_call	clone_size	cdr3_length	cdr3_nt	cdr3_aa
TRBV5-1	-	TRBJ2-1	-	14	TGCGCCAGCAGCTTGGTCGGGTACTACAATGAGCAGTTCTTC	CASSLVGYYNEQFF
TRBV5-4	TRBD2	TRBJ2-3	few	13	TGTGCCGGGGAGGGCGGGGCCATTGGAACGCAGTATTTT	CAGEGGAIGTQYF
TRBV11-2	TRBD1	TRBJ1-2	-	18	TGTGCCAGCAGCCCCTTGCGGGACAGGGACCTAAGGAACTATGGCTACACCTTC	CASSPLRDRDLRNYGYTF
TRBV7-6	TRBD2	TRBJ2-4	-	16	TGTGCCAGCAGCCCGGGACTAGCAGGATCCAAAAACATTCAGTACTTC	CASSPGLAGSKNIQYF
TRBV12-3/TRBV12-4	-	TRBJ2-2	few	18	TGTGCCAGCATTGGGGGATTCAGGACTACTCCGAACACCGGGGAGCTGTTTTTT	CASIGGFRTTPNTGELFF
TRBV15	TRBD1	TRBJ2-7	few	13	TGTGCCACCAGCAGTACAGGGGTCTACGAGCAGTACTTC	CATSSTGVYEQYF
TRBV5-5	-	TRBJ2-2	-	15	TGTGCCAGCAGCTCCGTAGCGATGTGGGACCGGGAGCTGTTTTTT	CASSSVAMWDRELFF
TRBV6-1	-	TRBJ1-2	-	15	TGTGCCAGCAGTGAAACTCGCCGGCCCCTCTATGGCTACACCTTC	CASSETRRPLYGYTF
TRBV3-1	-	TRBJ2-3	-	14	TGTGCCAGCAGCCCCACGGCAAGCACAGATACGCAGTATTTT	CASSPTASTDTQYF
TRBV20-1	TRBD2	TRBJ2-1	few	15	TGCAGTGCTCAAGGGCCCTCGGGCGGGAGTAATGAGCAGTTCTTC	CSAQGPSGGSNEQFF
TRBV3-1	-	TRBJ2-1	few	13	TGTGCCAGCAGCCAAGATAATCGGGGACACGGGTTCTTC	CASSQDNRGHGFF
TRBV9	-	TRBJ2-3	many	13	TGTGCCAGCAGCGTGACAGGCACAGATACGCAGTATTTT	CASSVTGTDTQYF
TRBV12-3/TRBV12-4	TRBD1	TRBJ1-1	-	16	TGTGCCAGCAGTTTGGGACAGGGCCGCATGAACACTGAAGCTTTCTTT	CASSLGQGRMNTEAFF
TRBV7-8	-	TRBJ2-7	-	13	TGTGCCAGCAGCTTAGGGGCTGGGATCGAGCAGTACTTC	CASSLGAGIEQYF
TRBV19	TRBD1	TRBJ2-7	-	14	TGTGCCAGTAGCCTCCGGGACAGGGGATCCGAGCAGTACTTC	CASSLRDRGSEQYF
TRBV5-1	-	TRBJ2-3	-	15	TGCGCCAGCAGCTTGGCAATAGCTAGCACAGATACGCAGTATTTT	CASSLAIASTDTQYF